These 25 T cell receptor beta chains were all obtained from the same sample, sequenced in a study of blood T cell repertoires in COVID-19. Here immunoSEQ multiplex PCR was the method, and the copy in TCRdb shows in-frame clones only, minus some. The sample holds about 250,000 clones; around 87% are singletons and the top ten take around 2%. Material for sequencing was PBMCs or T cells enriched from blood (not recorded which). Every receptor here comes from a young woman who had recovered from COVID-19.

In this sample, this clone turned up a few times. The CDR3 DNA reads TGTGCCAGCAGTGGGCACGAGCGGGACTCCTACGAGCAGTACTTC. This codes for CASSGHERDSYEQYF. The genes are TRBV2 and TRBJ2-7; 7 bases are shared with TRBD2. With 4 bases clipped from V and 0 bases from J, the junction kept 6 bases outside the gene matches. The germline V gene has CDR1 SNHLY and CDR2 FYNNEI. CDR3 length equals 15 residues. The entire variable domain, with the rest obtained from reference TRBV2 and TRBJ2-7, is as follows: EPEVTQTPSHQVTQMGQEVILRCVPISNHLYFYWYRQILGQKVEFLVSFYNNEISEKSEIFDDQFSVERPDGSNFTLKIRSTKLEDSAMYFCASSGHERDSYEQYFGPGTRLTVT.

The V call is TRBV12-2, the J call TRBJ1-2; TRBD1, as called in the table, went unchecked against the DNA. TRBV12-2 is a recognized pseudogene. The CDR3 is 17 residues long. CDR3: CASRLEAATGAGYGYTF. The CDR3 nucleotides read TGTGCAAGTCGCTTAGAAGCTGCGACAGGGGCTGGCTATGGCTACACCTTC.

The genes are TRBV3-1 (or the pseudogene TRBV3-2) and TRBJ1-2; no definite D call. Germline values: CDR1 LGHDT, CDR2 YNNKEL (reference sequence). The CDR3 extends over 13 amino acids. With 0 bases removed from V and 13 bases from J, the gap between germline ends came to 15 bases. CDR3 loop: CASSQDEKRLFTF. CDR3 DNA sequence: TGTGCCAGCAGCCAAGACGAAAAACGACTATTCACCTTC.

The gene calls are TRBV6-1 and TRBJ1-6; TRBD1 is a possible D gene (6 bases). Germline loops: CDR1 MNHNS, CDR2 SASEGT. The V end was cut by 2 bases, the J end by 7 bases, with 15 bases between. CDR3 length equals 16 residues. The CDR3 here is CASSERGSAVNSPLHF. CDR3 DNA: TGTGCCAGCAGTGAAAGGGGGAGTGCGGTAAATTCACCCCTCCACTTT.

The chain is built from TRBV11-2 and TRBJ1-5; D is uncertain. Germline CDR1 is SGHAT and CDR2 is FQNNGV. This CDR3 is 13 amino acids long. Trimming stripped 1 base from V and 7 bases from J, with 8 bases between. CDR3 DNA: TGTGCCAGCAGCTTAGGTGGTCTACAGCCCCAGCATTTT. It specifies CASSLGGLQPQHF.

This clone was observed a single time. This chain uses TRBV2 with TRBJ1-2; perhaps TRBD1 as D (6 bases). Germline lookup yields CDR1 SNHLY and CDR2 FYNNEI. The V and J ends lost 4 bases and 4 bases respectively, with 13 bases between them. The CDR3 totals 14 residues. The CDR3 DNA reads TGTGCCAGCAGTGGCATGCAGGGGTCCTATGGCTACACCTTC. Its translation is CASSGMQGSYGYTF.

The chain uses TRBV11-2 and TRBJ1-3, with TRBD1 matching over 8 bases. Germline V gene data show CDR1 as SGHAT and CDR2 as FQNNGV. The junction had 9 bases not matched to a gene; V was cut back by 4 bases and J by 4 bases. CDR3 length equals 16 residues. The CDR3 DNA reads as TGTGCCAGCAGCTCTGGGGCAGGGGGCGTCGGAAACACCATATATTTT. Translating it yields CASSSGAGGVGNTIYF.

The V and J genes are TRBV5-8 and TRBJ2-5; TRBD1 agrees at 9 bases. The CDR3 covers 17 residues. V lost 4 bases, J lost 5 bases, and 15 bases stayed unmatched. Germline loops: CDR1 SGHTS, CDR2 YDEGEE. The CDR3 reads CASSPGDRAIQQETQYF. The DNA for the CDR3 is TGTGCCAGCAGCCCAGGGGACAGGGCCATCCAGCAGGAGACCCAGTACTTC.

The V gene is TRBV13, the J gene TRBJ2-5; TRBD2 matches 8 bases. The trim removed 5 bases at V and 7 bases at J, leaving 12 bases unmatched. The V gene's germline CDR1 is PRHDT and CDR2 FYEKMQ (reference sequence). The CDR3 runs to 15 residues. The CDR3 DNA reads as TGTGCCAGCAGCAAAGCGGGGGACACCTCATGGACCCAGTACTTC. This encodes CASSKAGDTSWTQYF.

The CDR3, as DNA: TGTGCCAGCAGACCTACAGGGGGCACTGAAGCTTTCTTT. Encoded protein: CASRPTGGTEAFF. The chain links TRBV6-2 or TRBV6-3 to TRBJ1-1; the match to TRBD1 covers 8 bases. This CDR3 region has 13 residues. V was pared by 6 bases and J by 4 bases, with 4 bases of the junction left unmatched. CDR1 and CDR2 (germline): MNHEY, SVGEGT.

CDR3 in amino acids: CASSLEVGQNTEAFF. The CDR3 region has the DNA TGCGCCAGCAGCTTGGAAGTTGGGCAGAACACTGAAGCTTTCTTT. J is TRBJ1-1 and V is TRBV5-1, with D hard to call. Germline-derived CDR1 and CDR2 are SGHRS and YFSETQ. Between the trimmed V and J ends, which lost 0 bases and 1 base, there was a span of 10 bases. CDR3 length equals 15 residues. Combining the CDR3 with reference TRBV5-1 and TRBJ1-1 gives the whole variable domain KAGVTQTPRYLIKTRGQQVTLSCSPISGHRSVSWYQQTPGQGLQFLFEYFSETQRNKGNFPGRFSGRQFSNSRSEMNVSTLELGDSALYLCASSLEVGQNTEAFFGQGTRLTVV.

The chain has TRBV27 and TRBJ1-5; D may be TRBD1 (5 bases). V was trimmed by 4 bases and J by 5 bases, leaving 12 bases between them. CDR3 length: 14 amino acids. Per germline, CDR1 MNHEY and CDR2 SMNVEV (reference sequence). The CDR3 sequence is CASSSGRVDQPQHF. The CDR3, as DNA: TGTGCCAGCAGTTCTGGCAGGGTCGATCAGCCCCAGCATTTT.

This chain joins TRBV5-1 and TRBJ2-2; D is undetermined. This CDR3 is 13 amino acids long. The V gene lost 6 bases and the J gene lost 5 bases, with 11 bases spanning the gap. Germline-derived CDR1 and CDR2 are SGHRS and YFSETQ. The CDR3 nucleotides are TGCGCCAGCACCGATCTAGGAACCGGGGAGCTGTTTTTT. As protein: CASTDLGTGELFF.

This chain links TRBV3-1 (or the pseudogene TRBV3-2) with TRBJ2-4; no clear D gene. Germline assignment: CDR1 LGHDT and CDR2 YNNKEL (reference sequence). CDR3 size: 16 residues. V dropped 5 bases and J dropped 0 bases, with 14 bases sitting between them. CDR3 DNA: TGTGCCAGCAGCGAACGTGGAGCAGTAGCCAAAAACATTCAGTACTTC. Translated: CASSERGAVAKNIQYF.

The V call is TRBV15, the J call TRBJ1-2; 9 bases are shared with TRBD1. This CDR3 contains 17 residues. The V gene end was trimmed by 0 bases and the J gene end by 4 bases; junction bases not matched to a gene: 9. Germline CDR1 and CDR2: LNHNV and YYDKDF (reference sequence). This CDR3 is CATSREGQGFTAYGYTF. Written as DNA, the CDR3 is TGTGCCACCAGCAGAGAGGGACAGGGCTTTACCGCCTATGGCTACACCTTC.

The chain links TRBV28 to TRBJ1-3; TRBD1 matches at 7 bases. The CDR3 is made up of 14 amino acids. Losses at the gene ends were 3 bases for V and 2 bases for J; bases not matched to a gene: 1. Germline CDR1 and CDR2: MDHEN and SYDVKM. CDR3: CASSLTGTGNTIYF. The CDR3 DNA is TGTGCCAGCAGTTTGACAGGGACTGGAAACACCATATATTTT.

The chain combines TRBV19 with TRBJ1-5; D is unclear. Between the trimmed V and J ends, which lost 2 bases and 4 bases, there was a span of 9 bases. The length of the CDR3 is 14 residues. CDR1 and CDR2 from the germline V gene are LNHDA and SQIVND (reference sequence). The DNA for the CDR3 is TGTGCCAGTAGTATAATGTCCAGGAATCAGCCCCAGCATTTT. Its translation: CASSIMSRNQPQHF.

V usage is TRBV10-3 and J usage is TRBJ2-1; 8 nucleotides line up with TRBD1. Germline V gene sequence: CDR1 ENHRY, CDR2 SYGVKD. This CDR3 has 16 residues. With V trimmed by 8 bases and J by 3 bases, 12 bases remained unmatched. In nucleotides, the CDR3 is TGTGCCATCGGACCCACCGGGACAGGTTACTACAATGAGCAGTTCTTC. Its protein is CAIGPTGTGYYNEQFF.

The genes are TRBV4-1 and TRBJ2-3; D is unresolved. Trimming shortened V by 1 base and J by 2 bases, and 10 bases separated the two germline ends. Germline CDR1 reads MGHRA; CDR2 reads YSYEKL. The CDR3 has 15 amino acids. The CDR3 sequence: CASSQGSSNTDTQYF. The CDR3 DNA reads TGCGCCAGCAGCCAAGGTAGCAGTAACACAGATACGCAGTATTTT.

This clone was seen a few times. This chain connects TRBV7-3 to TRBJ2-1; D is unclear. With 3 bases removed from V and 0 bases from J, the gap between germline ends came to 12 bases. This CDR3 has 16 residues. Germline CDR1 is SGHTA and CDR2 is FQGTGA. CDR3 protein: CASSLVALSSYNEQFF. The DNA for the CDR3 is TGTGCCAGCAGCTTGGTCGCCCTGAGCTCCTACAATGAGCAGTTCTTC.

This chain links TRBV7-8 with TRBJ1-2; TRBD1 might be the D (5 bases). The CDR3 contains 14 residues. Looked up from germline, CDR1 is SGHVS and CDR2 is FQNEAQ. The V gene lost 4 bases and the J gene lost 5 bases, with 14 bases spanning the gap. The CDR3 DNA reads TGTGCCAGCAGCTCGACCCAGGGAGGGTATGGCTACACCTTC. Encoded protein: CASSSTQGGYGYTF.

The gene calls are TRBV19 and TRBJ1-5, with no clear D. Germline values: CDR1 LNHDA, CDR2 SQIVND (reference sequence). V lost 3 bases and J 1 base, leaving 10 bases between the germline ends. This CDR3 comprises 15 residues. The CDR3 DNA reads TGTGCCAGTAGTATCCCATGGGAGAGCAATCAGCCCCAGCATTTT. This sequence encodes CASSIPWESNQPQHF.

V usage is TRBV18 and J usage is TRBJ1-1; 8 bases fit TRBD1. Unmatched junction bases numbered 4, after V lost 2 bases and J lost 5 bases. The CDR3 spans 14 residues. Germline lookup yields CDR1 KGHSH and CDR2 LQKENI. CDR3 sequence (DNA): TGTGCCAGCTCACCAGCAGGGGGCGCGACTGAAGCTTTCTTT. It encodes CASSPAGGATEAFF.

The CDR3 region is CASSYESSYNSPLHF. CDR3 sequence (DNA): TGTGCCAGCAGTTATGAGAGCTCCTATAATTCACCCCTCCACTTT. The chain recombines TRBV6-6 with TRBJ1-6, with D hard to call. CDR1 and CDR2 from the germline V gene are MNHNY and SVGAGI (reference sequence). The CDR3 loop spans 15 amino acids. Trimming left V 3 bases short and J 0 bases short, with 6 bases between.

V is TRBV27 and J is TRBJ1-6; TRBD1 matches 7 bases. The CDR3 is 13 amino acids. Germline V gives CDR1 MNHEY, CDR2 SMNVEV (reference sequence). Trimming at V came to 8 bases and at J to 5 bases, leaving 3 bases not matched to a gene. The CDR3 spells CASLGTDNSPLHF. The CDR3 coding sequence is TGTGCCAGCCTGGGGACAGATAATTCACCCCTCCACTTT.